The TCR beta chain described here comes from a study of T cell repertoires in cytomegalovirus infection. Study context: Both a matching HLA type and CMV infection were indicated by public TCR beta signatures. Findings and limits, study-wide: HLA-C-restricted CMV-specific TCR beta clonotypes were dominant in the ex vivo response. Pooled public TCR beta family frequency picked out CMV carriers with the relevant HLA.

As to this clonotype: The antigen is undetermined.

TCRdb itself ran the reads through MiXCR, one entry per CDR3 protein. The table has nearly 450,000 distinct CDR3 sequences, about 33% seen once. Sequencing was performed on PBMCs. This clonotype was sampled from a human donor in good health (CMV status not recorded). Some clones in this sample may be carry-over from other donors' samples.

The CDR3 here is CSANRVNQPQHF. CDR3 DNA sequence: TGCAGTGCTAACAGGGTGAATCAGCCCCAGCATTTT. This chain links TRBV20-1 with TRBJ1-5, with D maybe TRBD1 (6 bases). V dropped 4 bases and J dropped 4 bases, with 8 bases sitting between them. Germline values: CDR1 DFQATT, CDR2 SNEGSKA (reference sequence). The CDR3 has 12 amino acids.